This entry features one T cell receptor (beta chain) sequence. What it binds is unknown. TCRdb re-called the reads with MiXCR, one entry per CDR3 protein. The table shows around 71,000 distinct CDR3 sequences, with roughly 20% occurring only once. The data derive from a study of T cell repertoires in cytomegalovirus infection. For the study at large: Public TCR beta signature analysis indicated the presence of both CMV infection and matching HLA type.

The study's findings and limits: Across the ex vivo response, the dominant clonotypes were HLA-C-restricted CMV-specific TCR beta clonotypes.

Material: CD8+ T cells from cultured PBMCs, obtained from culture after CMV antigen stimulation. This clonotype originated in a human donor in good health (CMV status not recorded). Some clones in this sample may be carry-over from other donors' samples.

The CDR3 DNA reads as TGTGCCAGCAGCCACGGATCCTACGAGCAGTACTTC. This encodes CASSHGSYEQYF. J is TRBJ2-7 and V is TRBV7-9, with D hard to call. CDR1 and CDR2 from the germline V gene are SEHNR and FQNEAQ (reference sequence). CDR3 length: 12 residues. V lost 5 bases, J lost 1 base, and 6 bases lay in between.